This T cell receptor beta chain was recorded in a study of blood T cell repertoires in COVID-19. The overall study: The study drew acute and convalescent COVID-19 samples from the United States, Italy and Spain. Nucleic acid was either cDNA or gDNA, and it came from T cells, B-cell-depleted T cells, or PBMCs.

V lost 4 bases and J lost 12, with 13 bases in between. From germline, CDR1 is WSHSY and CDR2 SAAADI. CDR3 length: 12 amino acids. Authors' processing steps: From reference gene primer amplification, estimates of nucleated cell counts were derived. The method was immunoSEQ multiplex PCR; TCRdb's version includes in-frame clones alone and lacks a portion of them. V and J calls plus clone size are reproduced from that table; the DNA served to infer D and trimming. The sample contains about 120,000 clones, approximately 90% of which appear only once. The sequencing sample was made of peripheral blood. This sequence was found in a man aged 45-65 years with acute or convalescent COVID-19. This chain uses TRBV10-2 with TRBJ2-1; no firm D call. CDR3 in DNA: TGCGCCAGCAGTGGAGGATTTCTTGGGCAGTTCTTC. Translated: CASSGGFLGQFF.